The present TCR beta chain was sequenced within a study of CD4+ T cells in melanoma. This clone has a single count. Its antigen is as yet unknown. This table comes from immunoSEQ multiplex PCR, and its TCRdb copy is limited to in-frame clones, with some not included. Here the sample spans roughly 16,000 clones, around 76% being singletons. Notes on the study in general: CD8+ T cell, macrophage and B cell function reportedly correlated with neoantigen-specific CD4+ T cells. Diverse differentiation states were reported for melanoma neoantigen-specific CD4+ T cells.

The clonotype originates from a human donor with melanoma. What was sequenced was cells from a culture (not recorded whether cultured in vitro).

CDR3 sequence: CASSYGLLWARGAQYF. The CDR3 bases are TGCGCCAGCAGCTACGGACTGCTTTGGGCAAGGGGGGCCCAGTACTTC. The chain carries TRBV5-1 and TRBJ2-5; D tentatively reads TRBD1 or TRBD2 (6 bases each). The CDR3 totals 16 residues. CDR1 and CDR2 from the germline V gene are SGHRS and YFSETQ. The V and J ends lost 3 bases and 9 bases respectively, with 24 bases between them.